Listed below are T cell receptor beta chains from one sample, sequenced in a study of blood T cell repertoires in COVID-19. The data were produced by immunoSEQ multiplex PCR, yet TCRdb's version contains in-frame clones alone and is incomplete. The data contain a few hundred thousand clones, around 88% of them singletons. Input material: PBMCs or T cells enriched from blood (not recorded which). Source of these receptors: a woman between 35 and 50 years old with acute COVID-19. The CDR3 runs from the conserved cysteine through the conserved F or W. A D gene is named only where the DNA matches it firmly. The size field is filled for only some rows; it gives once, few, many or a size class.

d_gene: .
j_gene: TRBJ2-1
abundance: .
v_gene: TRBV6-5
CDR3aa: CATPGGMVQFF
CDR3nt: TGTGCCACCCCCGGAGGGATGGTGCAGTTCTTC

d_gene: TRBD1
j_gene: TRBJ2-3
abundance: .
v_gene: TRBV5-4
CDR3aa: CASGRTGAEGTQYF
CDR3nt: TGTGCCAGCGGACGGACAGGGGCAGAGGGGACGCAGTATTTT

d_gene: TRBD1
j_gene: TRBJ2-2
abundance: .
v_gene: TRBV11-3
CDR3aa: CASSFRQGPGELFF
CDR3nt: TGTGCCAGCAGCTTCAGACAGGGCCCCGGGGAGCTGTTTTTT

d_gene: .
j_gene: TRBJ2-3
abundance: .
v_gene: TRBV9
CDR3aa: CASSPSLLADTQYF
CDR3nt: TGTGCCAGCAGCCCCTCCCTACTTGCAGATACGCAGTATTTT

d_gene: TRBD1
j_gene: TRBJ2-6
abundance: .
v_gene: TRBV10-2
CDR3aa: CASSDPDRVVSGANVLTF
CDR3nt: TGCGCCAGCAGTGATCCGGACAGGGTGGTTTCTGGGGCCAACGTCCTGACTTTC

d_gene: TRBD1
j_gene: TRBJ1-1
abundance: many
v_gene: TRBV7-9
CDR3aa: CASSSYRGKGTEAFF
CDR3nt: TGTGCCAGCAGCTCTTACAGGGGTAAGGGAACTGAAGCTTTCTTT

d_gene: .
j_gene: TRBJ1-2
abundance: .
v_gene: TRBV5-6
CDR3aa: CASSLARTSYGYTF
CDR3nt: TGTGCCAGCAGCTTGGCCAGGACTTCGTATGGCTACACCTTC

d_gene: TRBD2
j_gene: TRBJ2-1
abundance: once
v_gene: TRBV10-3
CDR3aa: CAVASGGYNEQFF
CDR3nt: TGTGCCGTGGCTAGCGGAGGATACAATGAGCAGTTCTTC

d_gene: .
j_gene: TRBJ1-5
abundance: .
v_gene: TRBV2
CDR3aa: CASQEDTRNQPQHF
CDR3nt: TGTGCCAGTCAGGAAGACACTCGCAATCAGCCCCAGCATTTT

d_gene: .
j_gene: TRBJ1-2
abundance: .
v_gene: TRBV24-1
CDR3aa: CATSDPSTGANYGYTF
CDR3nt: TGTGCCACCAGTGATCCTTCGACGGGAGCCAACTATGGCTACACCTTC

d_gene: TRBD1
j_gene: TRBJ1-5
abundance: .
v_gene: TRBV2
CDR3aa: CASSQRQGDQPQHF
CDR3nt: TGTGCCAGCAGTCAAAGACAGGGCGATCAGCCCCAGCATTTT

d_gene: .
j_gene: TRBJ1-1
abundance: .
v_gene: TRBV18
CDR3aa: CASSRGGTEAFF
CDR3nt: TGTGCCAGCTCACGAGGAGGTACTGAAGCTTTCTTT

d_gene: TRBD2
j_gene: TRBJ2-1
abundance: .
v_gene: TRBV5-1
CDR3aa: CASSLQLAGVNEQFF
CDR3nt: TGCGCCAGCAGCTTGCAACTAGCGGGAGTTAATGAGCAGTTCTTC

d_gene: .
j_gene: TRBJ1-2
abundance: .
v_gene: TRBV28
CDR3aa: CASSSYHQETRGGYTF
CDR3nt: TGTGCCAGCAGTTCCTACCACCAAGAGACGAGAGGTGGCTACACCTTC

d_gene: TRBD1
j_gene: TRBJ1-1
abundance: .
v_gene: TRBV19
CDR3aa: CASSPRTGMNTEAFF
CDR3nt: TGTGCCAGTAGTCCCAGGACAGGGATGAACACTGAAGCTTTCTTT

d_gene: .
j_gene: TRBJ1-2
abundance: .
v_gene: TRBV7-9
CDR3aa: CASSSSEGRAAFSGYTF
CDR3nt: TGTGCCAGCAGCTCCTCAGAAGGCAGGGCGGCTTTTAGCGGCTACACCTTC

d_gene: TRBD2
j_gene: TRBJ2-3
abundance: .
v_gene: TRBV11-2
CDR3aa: CASSLEWTSGGAVDTQYF
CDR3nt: TGTGCCAGCAGCTTAGAGTGGACTAGCGGGGGGGCCGTAGATACGCAGTATTTT

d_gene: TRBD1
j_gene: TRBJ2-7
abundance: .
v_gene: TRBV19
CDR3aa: CASRGQGVHEQYF
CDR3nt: TGTGCCAGCCGGGGACAGGGTGTCCACGAGCAGTACTTC

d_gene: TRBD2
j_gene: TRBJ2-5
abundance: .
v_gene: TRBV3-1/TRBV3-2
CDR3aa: CASSPQTSGAQETQYF
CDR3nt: TGTGCCAGCAGCCCTCAGACTAGCGGGGCCCAAGAGACCCAGTACTTC

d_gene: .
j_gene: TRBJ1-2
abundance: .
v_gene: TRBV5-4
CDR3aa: CASSLSPGDYGYTF
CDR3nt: TGTGCCAGCAGCTTGTCGCCCGGGGACTATGGCTACACCTTC

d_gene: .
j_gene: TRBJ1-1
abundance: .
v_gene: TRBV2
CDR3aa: CASQGNSNTEAFF
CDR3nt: TGTGCCAGCCAGGGGAACTCAAACACTGAAGCTTTCTTT

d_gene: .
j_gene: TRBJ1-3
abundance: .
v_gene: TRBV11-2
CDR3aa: CASSLDIPTRGFRTIYF
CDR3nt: TGTGCCAGCAGCTTAGATATTCCTACGAGAGGGTTTCGGACCATATATTTT

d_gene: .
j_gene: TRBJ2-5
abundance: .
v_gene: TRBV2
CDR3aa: CASSEALWGGRETQYF
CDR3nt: TGTGCCAGCAGTGAAGCGTTGTGGGGGGGCAGGGAGACCCAGTACTTC

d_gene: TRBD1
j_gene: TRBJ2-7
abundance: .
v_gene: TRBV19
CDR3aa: CASSIRTGGSYEQYF
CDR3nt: TGTGCCAGTAGTATCCGGACAGGGGGGTCCTACGAGCAGTACTTC

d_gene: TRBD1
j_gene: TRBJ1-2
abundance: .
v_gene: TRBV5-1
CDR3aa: CASSPRTGEYGYTF
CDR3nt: TGCGCCAGCAGCCCGAGGACAGGGGAGTATGGCTACACCTTC

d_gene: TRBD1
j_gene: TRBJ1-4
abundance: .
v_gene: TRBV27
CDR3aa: CASSLTSTGAEKLFF
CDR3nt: TGTGCCAGCAGTTTAACGAGTACAGGGGCTGAAAAACTGTTTTTT

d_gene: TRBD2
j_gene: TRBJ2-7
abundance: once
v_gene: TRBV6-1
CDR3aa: CASSLTSIYEQYF
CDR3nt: TGTGCCAGCTCCCTGACTAGCATCTACGAGCAGTACTTC

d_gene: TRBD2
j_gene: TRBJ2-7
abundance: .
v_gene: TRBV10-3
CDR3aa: CAIRETSSGGAHEQYF
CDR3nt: TGTGCCATCAGGGAGACCTCTAGCGGGGGGGCCCACGAGCAGTACTTC

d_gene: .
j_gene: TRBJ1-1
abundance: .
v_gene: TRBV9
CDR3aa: CASSSYGGRNTEAFF
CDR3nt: TGTGCCAGCAGCTCTTACGGGGGGAGGAACACTGAAGCTTTCTTT

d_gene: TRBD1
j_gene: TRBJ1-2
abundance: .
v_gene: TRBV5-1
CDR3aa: CASRWDREEDGYTF
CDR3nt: TGCGCCAGTCGCTGGGACAGGGAGGAGGATGGCTACACCTTC

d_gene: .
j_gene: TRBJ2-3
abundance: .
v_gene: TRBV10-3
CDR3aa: CAISVASRSTDTQYF
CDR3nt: TGTGCCATCAGTGTGGCTAGTAGGAGCACAGATACGCAGTATTTT

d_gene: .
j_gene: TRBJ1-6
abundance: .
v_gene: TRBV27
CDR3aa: CASSLSPRTGNSPLHF
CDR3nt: TGTGCCAGCAGTTTATCTCCGCGGACGGGAAATTCACCCCTCCACTTT

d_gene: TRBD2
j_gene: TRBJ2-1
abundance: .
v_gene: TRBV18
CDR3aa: CASSSQPGLAGARSYNEQFF
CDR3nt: TGTGCCAGCTCATCGCAACCGGGACTAGCGGGAGCCCGCTCCTACAATGAGCAGTTCTTC

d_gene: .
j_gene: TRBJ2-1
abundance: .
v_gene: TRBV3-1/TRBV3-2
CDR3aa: CASSLLANEQFF
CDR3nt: TGTGCCAGCAGCTTACTAGCCAATGAGCAGTTCTTC

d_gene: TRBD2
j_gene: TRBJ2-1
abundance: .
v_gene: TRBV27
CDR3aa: CASSSIAGVHRSYNEQFF
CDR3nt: TGTGCCAGCAGTTCCATAGCGGGGGTACATCGCTCCTACAATGAGCAGTTCTTC